The 23 T cell receptor beta chains given below trace back to one sample, sequenced in a study of regulatory T cells in long-lasting Graves disease. Time point denoted: persistent/refractory GD, antithyroid drugs over 5 years with positive TRAb. PBMC-derived RNA was used for the TCR library. Arm-PCR of CDR3 regions and iRepertoire HTBI primers were used to build TCR beta libraries. TCRdb reprocessed the multiplex PCR reads via MiXCR and lists one record per CDR3 protein. The table records 400,000 to 500,000 distinct CDR3 sequences, 20% to 25% of them present only once. The specimen was peripheral blood mononuclear cells (PBMCs), collected when the disease was refractory, from a patient treated with antithyroid drugs. These receptors were taken from a female donor with Graves disease.

The V and J genes are TRBV5-6 and TRBJ1-4, with D uncertain. CDR1 and CDR2 (germline): SGHDT, YYEEEE. V was cut by 8 bases and J by 4 bases, with 21 bases left in between. This CDR3 is built from 16 residues. Written as DNA, the CDR3 is TGTGCCAGTCGGAGAAAGTGGACGGTCGGTAATGAAAAACTGTTTTTT. Its protein product is CASRRKWTVGNEKLFF.

In its sample, this clonotype was seen many times. The chain has TRBV28 and TRBJ1-1, with a possible D match to TRBD1 (6 bases). Germline lookup yields CDR1 MDHEN and CDR2 SYDVKM. The CDR3 has 14 residues. V lost 3 bases, J lost 4 bases, and 12 bases lay in between. DNA for the CDR3: TGTGCCAGCAGTTTGTGGGGGCGAGGCACTGAAGCTTTCTTT. This gives the protein CASSLWGRGTEAFF.

This clonotype came up a few times. The rearrangement uses TRBV4-1 and TRBJ1-2, with 8 positions matching TRBD1. V gave up 4 bases and J gave up 8 bases; unmatched junction bases: 9. Germline V gene data show CDR1 as MGHRA and CDR2 as YSYEKL. This CDR3 region has 14 residues. The chain's CDR3 is CASSLGTGQQGYTF. DNA of the CDR3: TGCGCCAGCAGCCTTGGGACAGGCCAACAAGGCTACACCTTC.

Many counts were recorded for this clonotype. This rearrangement joins TRBV7-8 to TRBJ1-2, with D perhaps matching TRBD1 (5 bases). CDR3 size: 13 residues. The V end was cut by 5 bases, the J end by 4 bases, with 11 bases between. CDR1 is SGHVS and CDR2 is FQNEAQ in the germline V gene. CDR3 in amino acids: CASSIGEVYGYTF. As DNA, the CDR3 is TGTGCCAGCAGCATAGGGGAGGTCTATGGCTACACCTTC.

There are many counts of this clonotype. This sequence joins TRBV7-6 and TRBJ1-6; unclear D gene. The CDR3 sequence is 14 residues long. V was shortened by 4 bases and J by 7 bases, with 11 bases between the two germline ends. The germline gives CDR1 SGHVS, CDR2 FNYEAQ. CDR3: CASSSLGSNSPLHF. DNA for the CDR3: TGTGCCAGCAGCTCCCTGGGGAGCAATTCACCCCTCCACTTT.

This chain uses TRBV7-2 with TRBJ2-5, with 9 nucleotides matching TRBD2. The CDR3 contains 14 residues. Looked up from germline, CDR1 is SGHTA and CDR2 is FQGNSA. The V gene end was trimmed by 6 bases and the J gene end by 5 bases; junction bases not matched to a gene: 7. CDR3 nucleotide sequence: TGTGCCAGCAGATTGGGACTAGCCCACGAGACCCAGTACTTC. Amino acids: CASRLGLAHETQYF.

This clonotype was counted ten times or more. The chain recombines TRBV11-2 with TRBJ1-1; D might be TRBD1 (5 bases). Germline V gene sequence: CDR1 SGHAT, CDR2 FQNNGV. The CDR3 is made up of 15 amino acids. Trimming cost V 4 bases and J 0 bases, with 12 bases left between them. CDR3 amino acids: CASSSGQLLNTEAFF. DNA for the CDR3: TGTGCCAGCAGCTCCGGACAACTCTTGAACACTGAAGCTTTCTTT. The full variable domain, rest sourced from reference TRBV11-2 and TRBJ1-1, is EAGVAQSPRYKIIEKRQSVAFWCNPISGHATLYWYQQILGQGPKLLIQFQNNGVVDDSQLPKDRFSAERLKGVDSTLKIQPAKLEDSAVYLCASSSGQLLNTEAFFGQGTRLTVV.

The V and J genes are TRBV5-1 and TRBJ2-5, with 7 bases lining up with TRBD1. The CDR3 consists of 14 residues. After removal of 5 bases from V and 2 bases from J, the junction contained 6 bases not matched to a gene. The germline V gene encodes CDR1 SGHRS and CDR2 YFSETQ. CDR3: CASRMTGLQETQYF. As DNA, the CDR3 is TGCGCCAGCAGAATGACAGGGCTACAAGAGACCCAGTACTTC.

The chain links TRBV19 to TRBJ2-3, with TRBD2 matching over 10 bases. Germline CDR1 reads LNHDA; CDR2 reads SQIVND (reference sequence). Trimming cost V 9 bases and J 4 bases; bases outside gene matches: 7. CDR3 size: 14 residues. The CDR3 protein is CASSSGRAADTQYF. CDR3 coding DNA: TGTGCCAGCTCCAGCGGGAGGGCCGCAGATACGCAGTATTTT. Using reference TRBV19 and TRBJ2-3 for the parts outside the CDR3, the full variable domain is DGGITQSPKYLFRKEGQNVTLSCEQNLNHDAMYWYRQDPGQGLRLIYYSQIVNDFQKGDIAEGYSVSREKKESFPLTVTSAQKNPTAFYLCASSSGRAADTQYFGPGTRLTVL.

This clonotype was counted many times. The V call is TRBV12-3 or TRBV12-4, the J call TRBJ1-2; D possibly corresponds to TRBD1 (5 bases). The CDR3 spans 13 residues. The V end lost 6 bases, the J end lost 6 bases, and 14 bases lay between the germline ends. The CDR3 sequence is CASRPLRVNGYTF. The DNA of the CDR3 is TGTGCCAGCAGGCCCCTCAGGGTTAATGGCTACACCTTC.

The V gene is TRBV13, the J gene TRBJ1-1; D remains unclear. The germline gives CDR1 PRHDT, CDR2 FYEKMQ (reference sequence). Trimming pared 5 bases from V and 1 base from J, leaving 14 bases between. CDR3 length: 15 residues. The DNA of the CDR3 is TGTGCCAGCAGCCCCGGTACCTTCCGGAACACTGAAGCTTTCTTT. It specifies CASSPGTFRNTEAFF. Full variable domain (rest looked up from reference TRBV13 and TRBJ1-1): AAGVIQSPRHLIKEKRETATLKCYPIPRHDTVYWYQQGPGQDPQFLISFYEKMQSDKGSIPDRFSAQQFSDYHSELNMSSLELGDSALYFCASSPGTFRNTEAFFGQGTRLTVV.

On this clonotype itself: A much larger clone sits a single nucleotide away, making a read error possible. The genes are TRBV6-2 or TRBV6-3 and TRBJ2-5, with 10 bases matching TRBD2. CDR1 is MNHEY, CDR2 SVGEGT, per germline. This CDR3 spans 15 amino acids. The V and J ends lost 5 bases and 5 bases, in that order; junction bases with no gene match: 8. CDR3 nucleotides: TGTGCCAGCAGTCCTTTGCCAGCGGGAGGGGAGACCCAGTACTTC. This translates into CASSPLPAGGETQYF.

This clonotype was counted many times. The chain carries TRBV7-2 and TRBJ1-4, with no clear D. The CDR3 spans 15 residues. In germline, CDR1 is SGHTA, CDR2 FQGNSA. Trimming shortened V by 5 bases and J by 4 bases, and 14 bases separated the two germline ends. CDR3 sequence (DNA): TGTGCCAGCAGCCCCCGCGGGGTGGGTAATGAAAAACTGTTTTTT. Its protein is CASSPRGVGNEKLFF.

CDR3: CASSQNRGGETQYF. CDR3 DNA: TGCGCCAGCAGCCAAAACAGGGGAGGAGAGACCCAGTACTTC. The chain couples TRBV4-1 to TRBJ2-5; D perhaps matches TRBD1 (7 bases). The CDR3 consists of 14 residues. The V end was cut by 2 bases, the J end by 4 bases, with 11 bases between. Germline loops: CDR1 MGHRA, CDR2 YSYEKL.

The sample holds many counts of this clonotype. The chain is built from TRBV3-1 and TRBJ1-5; perhaps TRBD1 as D (5 bases). The CDR3 has 14 residues. V lost 1 base, J lost 2 bases, and 6 bases lay in between. Germline CDR1 reads LGHDT; CDR2 reads YNNKEL (reference sequence). The CDR3 here is CASSQGGGNQPQHF. CDR3 coding DNA: TGTGCCAGCAGCCAAGGGGGGGGCAATCAGCCCCAGCATTTT.

This clonotype came up a few times. In DNA form, the CDR3 reads TGCGCCAGCAGCTTGGATCTCGGGCAGGAAGCTTTCTTT. Its translation: CASSLDLGQEAFF. This chain connects TRBV5-1 to TRBJ1-1; D call uncertain. With 0 bases removed from V and 8 bases from J, the gap between germline ends came to 11 bases. Germline CDR1 is SGHRS and CDR2 is YFSETQ. This CDR3 is 13 amino acids long. Supplemented by reference TRBV5-1 and TRBJ1-1, the full variable domain reads KAGVTQTPRYLIKTRGQQVTLSCSPISGHRSVSWYQQTPGQGLQFLFEYFSETQRNKGNFPGRFSGRQFSNSRSEMNVSTLELGDSALYLCASSLDLGQEAFFGQGTRLTVV.

This clonotype appeared a few times. The chain's CDR3 is CASSLPGTSPEQYF. The DNA of the CDR3 is TGTGCCAGCAGCTTACCCGGGACTAGTCCAGAGCAGTACTTC. The gene calls are TRBV11-2 and TRBJ2-7; 8 positions match TRBD2. The V gene end was trimmed by 2 bases and the J gene end by 7 bases; junction bases not matched to a gene: 7. Germline CDR1 and CDR2: SGHAT and FQNNGV. The length of the CDR3 is 14 residues.

Ten or more counts support this clonotype. The chain employs TRBV11-2 and TRBJ1-2; D is uncertain. V shed 0 bases and J shed 2 bases, with 16 bases lying between them. The CDR3 is 17 amino acids. CDR1 and CDR2 (germline): SGHAT, FQNNGV. The CDR3 protein is CASSLDTQRTNNYGYTF. Written as DNA, the CDR3 is TGTGCCAGCAGCTTAGATACCCAACGGACCAACAACTATGGCTACACCTTC.

There are many counts of this clonotype. The genes are TRBV6-5 and TRBJ2-5; D call uncertain. There are 14 residues in the CDR3. Germline V gene sequence: CDR1 MNHEY, CDR2 SVGAGI. Trimming removed 4 bases at V and 4 bases at J, with 13 bases between. The CDR3 DNA is TGTGCCAGCAGTTCCCCGACTGGGCGAGAGACCCAGTACTTC. Translating gives CASSSPTGRETQYF.

The gene calls are TRBV20-1 and TRBJ1-1, with D possibly matching TRBD1 (5 bases). Germline V lookup: CDR1 DFQATT, CDR2 SNEGSKA (reference sequence). V lost 1 base, J lost 4 bases, and 13 bases lay in between. The CDR3 loop spans 14 amino acids. The CDR3 region is CSARGQSGGTEAFF. For the CDR3, the DNA is TGCAGTGCTAGAGGCCAGTCCGGGGGCACTGAAGCTTTCTTT.

V gene TRBV3-1 combines with J gene TRBJ1-1, with 9 positions matching TRBD1. CDR1 is LGHDT and CDR2 is YNNKEL in the germline V gene (reference sequence). The CDR3 is made up of 13 amino acids. J lost 10 bases, V lost 5 bases, and 8 bases had no gene match. The CDR3 sequence: CASSSRTGERAFF. For the CDR3, the DNA is TGTGCCAGCAGCTCCCGGACAGGGGAAAGAGCTTTCTTT. The entire variable domain, with the rest obtained from reference TRBV3-1 and TRBJ1-1, is as follows: DTAVSQTPKYLVTQMGNDKSIKCEQNLGHDTMYWYKQDSKKFLKIMFSYNNKELIINETVPNRFSPKSPDKAHLNLHINSLELGDSAVYFCASSSRTGERAFFGQGTRLTVV.

The table lists this clonotype with many counts. CDR3 sequence reads: CASTQDGYEQYF. The CDR3 bases are TGTGCCAGCACCCAGGACGGCTACGAGCAGTACTTC. The genes are TRBV12-3 or TRBV12-4 and TRBJ2-7; D not certain. V was clipped by 7 bases and J by 3 bases, with 10 bases between them. The CDR3 loop spans 12 amino acids.

This clonotype was observed at least ten times. The rearrangement joins TRBV6-5 to TRBJ1-4, with 7 bases lining up with TRBD1. The germline CDR1 and CDR2 sequences are MNHEY and SVGAGI. V lost 2 bases and J lost 3; bases outside the gene matches: 3. The CDR3 has 15 amino acids. The chain's CDR3 is CASSYDRAPNEKLFF. CDR3 nucleotide sequence: TGTGCCAGCAGTTACGACAGGGCCCCTAATGAAAAACTGTTTTTT.